Each of the 15 T cell receptor beta chains below was sequenced from the same sample in a study of T cell responses to AZD1222 COVID-19 vaccine. The assay was immunoSEQ multiplex PCR, and TCRdb's table has in-frame clones only and misses some. The sample gives roughly 100,000 clones, 84% of which show up once; approximately 17% is in the top ten. This sample comprised peripheral blood, obtained on day 0 of AZD1222 vaccination. These receptors all stem from an adult in good health.

This chain connects TRBV6-1 to TRBJ1-1, with D possibly matching TRBD1 (6 bases). Germline loops: CDR1 MNHNS, CDR2 SASEGT. The CDR3 loop spans 14 amino acids. V was cut by 1 base and J by 3 bases, with 9 bases left in between. The CDR3 nucleotides are TGTGCCAGCAGTGAAGAGTACAGGGACACTGAAGCTTTCTTT. This translates into CASSEEYRDTEAFF.

The chain links TRBV6-2 or TRBV6-3 to TRBJ2-7; D is unresolved. The germline V gene has CDR1 MNHEY and CDR2 SVGEGT. Trimming took 6 bases from V and 4 from J, leaving 10 bases between them. The CDR3 is 12 amino acids. The CDR3 DNA is TGTGCCAGCAGCCGTGGACCATACGAGCAGTACTTC. Its protein is CASSRGPYEQYF.

This rearrangement joins TRBV4-1 to TRBJ2-2, with 11 bases lining up with TRBD2. The CDR3 totals 17 residues. V trimming: 4 bases; J trimming: 5 bases; junction bases outside the gene matches: 9. CDR1 is MGHRA and CDR2 is YSYEKL in the germline V gene. The CDR3 nucleotides read TGCGCCAGCAGCCTCCATAGCGGGGGGGCGAGAACCGGGGAGCTGTTTTTT. As protein: CASSLHSGGARTGELFF.

This clone was seen a single time. CDR3 loop: CASSYSSFQGQEKLFF. CDR3 in DNA: TGTGCCAGCAGTTACTCGAGTTTCCAGGGCCAGGAAAAACTGTTTTTT. The chain couples TRBV6-5 to TRBJ1-4, with D possibly TRBD1 on 5 matching bases. The CDR3 is made up of 16 amino acids. Trimming stripped 0 bases from V and 8 bases from J, with 16 bases between. CDR1 and CDR2 from the germline V gene are MNHEY and SVGAGI.

This clone was seen just once. This chain links TRBV18 with TRBJ1-1; 9 nucleotides line up with TRBD1. The CDR3 covers 14 residues. Germline values: CDR1 KGHSH, CDR2 LQKENI. With V trimmed by 6 bases and J by 5 bases, 7 bases remained unmatched. CDR3 sequence reads: CASSPTGGRTEAFF. DNA for the CDR3: TGTGCCAGCTCGCCGACAGGGGGGAGGACTGAAGCTTTCTTT. The full variable domain, with the rest looked up from reference TRBV18 and TRBJ1-1, is NAGVMQNPRHLVRRRGQEARLRCSPMKGHSHVYWYRQLPEEGLKFMVYLQKENIIDESGMPKERFSAEFPKEGPSILRIQQVVRGDSAAYFCASSPTGGRTEAFFGQGTRLTVV.

This clone was observed once. This chain connects TRBV11-3 to TRBJ2-7; 7 bases fit TRBD1. V dropped 1 base and J dropped 0; count of bases not matched to a gene: 9. CDR3 size: 17 residues. Germline lookup yields CDR1 SGHNT and CDR2 YENEEA. CDR3 in amino acids: CASSLASGQLFSYEQYF. DNA of the CDR3: TGTGCCAGCAGCTTAGCCTCGGGACAGCTTTTCTCCTACGAGCAGTACTTC.

The V and J genes are TRBV3-1 (or the pseudogene TRBV3-2) and TRBJ1-1; 7 bases map to TRBD1. CDR1 is LGHDT, CDR2 YNNKEL, per germline (reference sequence). The CDR3 runs 13 residues. Trimming cost V 2 bases and J 8 bases; bases outside gene matches: 5. The CDR3 DNA follows: TGTGCCAGCAGCCAAAGACAGGGAGGGGAAGCTTTCTTT. This codes for CASSQRQGGEAFF.

J is TRBJ2-5 and V is TRBV7-3; D is possibly TRBD1 (5 bases). Trimming left V 5 bases short and J 3 bases short, with 10 bases between. The germline CDR1 and CDR2 sequences are SGHTA and FQGTGA. The CDR3 covers 13 residues. The CDR3, as DNA: TGTGCCAGCAGCGCGACAGCGAAAGAGACCCAGTACTTC. Protein product: CASSATAKETQYF. The full variable domain, rest sourced from reference TRBV7-3 and TRBJ2-5, is GAGVSQTPSNKVTEKGKYVELRCDPISGHTALYWYRQSLGQGPEFLIYFQGTGAADDSGLPNDRFFAVRPEGSVSTLKIQRTERGDSAVYLCASSATAKETQYFGPGTRLLVL.

The rearrangement uses TRBV6-5 and TRBJ1-5; no clear D. The CDR3 runs to 12 residues. V was cut by 9 bases and J by 0 bases, with 6 bases left in between. The germline V gene has CDR1 MNHEY and CDR2 SVGAGI. DNA for the CDR3: TGTGCCAGTAAGATTAGCAATCAGCCCCAGCATTTT. It yields the protein CASKISNQPQHF.

Only a few counts were recorded for this clone. This chain links TRBV15 with TRBJ1-4; 11 nucleotides agree with TRBD1. The V gene's germline CDR1 is LNHNV and CDR2 YYDKDF (reference sequence). J lost 7 bases, V lost 1 base, and 8 bases had no gene match. The CDR3 contains 17 residues. In nucleotides, the CDR3 is TGTGCCACCAGCAGAGTTCAGGACAGGGGGCTTAGTGAAAAACTGTTTTTT. Its protein product is CATSRVQDRGLSEKLFF.

The chain combines TRBV30 with TRBJ1-3; no clear D. The CDR3 extends over 14 amino acids. V was trimmed by 0 bases and J by 1 base, leaving 7 bases between them. Looked up from germline, CDR1 is GTSNPN and CDR2 is SVGIG (reference sequence). The CDR3 is CAWSVHFSGNTIYF. The CDR3 bases are TGTGCCTGGAGTGTACACTTTTCTGGAAACACCATATATTTT.

The rearrangement joins TRBV6-6 to TRBJ1-6; D is ambiguous. The germline V and J ends were trimmed by 8 bases and 5 bases, with 10 bases remaining between them. The CDR3 is 13 residues long. CDR1 MNHNY and CDR2 SVGAGI come from the germline V gene (reference sequence). This chain's CDR3 is CASVLTDNSPLHF. CDR3 nucleotide sequence: TGTGCCAGCGTTTTAACAGATAATTCACCCCTCCACTTT.

The chain employs TRBV27 and TRBJ1-3, with a tentative D call TRBD1 (5 bases). The CDR3 is 16 amino acids. V gave up 2 bases and J gave up 0 bases, with 11 bases separating them. Germline loops: CDR1 MNHEY, CDR2 SMNVEV (reference sequence). CDR3 nucleotides: TGTGCCAGCAGTTTAACAACAGGCCACTCTGGAAACACCATATATTTT. As protein: CASSLTTGHSGNTIYF.

The chain employs TRBV5-8 and TRBJ1-5; D is unresolved. The CDR3 is made up of 15 amino acids. Germline V gene lookup returns CDR1 SGHTS and CDR2 YDEGEE. Deletions cut 4 bases from V and 7 bases from J, with 18 bases between. The CDR3 region has the DNA TGTGCCAGCAGCCTAGGATCGAGGGTTGAACAGCCCCAGCATTTT. Its protein is CASSLGSRVEQPQHF.

The rearrangement links TRBV2 to TRBJ1-5; 9 nucleotides line up with TRBD1. The V gene end was trimmed by 6 bases and the J gene end by 7 bases; junction bases not matched to a gene: 10. Germline V lookup: CDR1 SNHLY, CDR2 FYNNEI. CDR3 length: 15 amino acids. CDR3 region: CASSVGQGSGQPQHF. The CDR3 DNA sequence: TGTGCCAGCAGCGTAGGACAGGGGTCGGGGCAGCCCCAGCATTTT.